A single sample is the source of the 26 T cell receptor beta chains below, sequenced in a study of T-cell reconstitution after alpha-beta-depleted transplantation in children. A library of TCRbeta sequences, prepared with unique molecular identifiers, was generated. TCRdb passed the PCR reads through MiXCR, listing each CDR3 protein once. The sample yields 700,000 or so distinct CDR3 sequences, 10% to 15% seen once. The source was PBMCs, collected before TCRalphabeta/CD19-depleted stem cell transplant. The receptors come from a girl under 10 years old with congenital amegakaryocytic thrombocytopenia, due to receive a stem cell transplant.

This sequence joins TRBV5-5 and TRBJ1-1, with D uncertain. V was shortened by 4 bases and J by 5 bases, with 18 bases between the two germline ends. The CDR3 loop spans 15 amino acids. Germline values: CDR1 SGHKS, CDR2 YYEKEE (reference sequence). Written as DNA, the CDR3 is TGTGCCAGCAGCCCACCGGGAGCGGATGGTACTGAAGCTTTCTTT. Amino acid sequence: CASSPPGADGTEAFF. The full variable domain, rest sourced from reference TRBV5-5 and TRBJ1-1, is DAGVTQSPTHLIKTRGQQVTLRCSPISGHKSVSWYQQVLGQGPQFIFQYYEKEERGRGNFPDRFSARQFPNYSSELNVNALLLGDSALYLCASSPPGADGTEAFFGQGTRLTVV.

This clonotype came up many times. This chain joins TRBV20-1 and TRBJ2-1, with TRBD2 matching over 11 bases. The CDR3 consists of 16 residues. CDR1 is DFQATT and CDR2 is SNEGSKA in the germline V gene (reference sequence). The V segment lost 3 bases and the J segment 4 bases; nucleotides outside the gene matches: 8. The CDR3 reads CSARGSTSGTYNEQFF. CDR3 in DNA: TGCAGTGCTAGGGGCTCGACTAGCGGGACTTACAATGAGCAGTTCTTC.

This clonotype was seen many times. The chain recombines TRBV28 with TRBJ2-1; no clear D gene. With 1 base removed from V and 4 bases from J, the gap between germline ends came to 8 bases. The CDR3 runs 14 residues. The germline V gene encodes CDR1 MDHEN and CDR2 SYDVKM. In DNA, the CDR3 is TGTGCCAGCAGTTTATCAGCAGCTTACAATGAGCAGTTCTTC. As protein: CASSLSAAYNEQFF.

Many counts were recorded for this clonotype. CDR3 in amino acids: CSARSSGTGGYGYTF. The CDR3, as DNA: TGCAGTGCTAGATCTTCCGGGACAGGGGGCTATGGCTACACCTTC. V and J are TRBV20-1 and TRBJ1-2, with 11 bases fitting TRBD1. From germline, CDR1 is DFQATT and CDR2 SNEGSKA (reference sequence). The CDR3 covers 15 residues. The V gene end was trimmed by 2 bases and the J gene end by 4 bases; junction bases not matched to a gene: 6.

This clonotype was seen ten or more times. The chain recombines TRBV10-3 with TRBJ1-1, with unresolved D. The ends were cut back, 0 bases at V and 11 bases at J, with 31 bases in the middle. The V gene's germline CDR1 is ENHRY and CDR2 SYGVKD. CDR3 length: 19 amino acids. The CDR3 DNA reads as TGTGCCATCAGTGAGTCCATCCAGAACAGTGAAGCGGAACTGAGAGAGGCTTTCTTT. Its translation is CAISESIQNSEAELREAFF.

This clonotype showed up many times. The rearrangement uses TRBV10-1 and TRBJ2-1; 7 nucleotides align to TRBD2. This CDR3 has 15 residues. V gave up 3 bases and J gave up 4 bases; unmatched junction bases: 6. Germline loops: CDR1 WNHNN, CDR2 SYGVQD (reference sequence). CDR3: CASSDSRTRYNEQFF. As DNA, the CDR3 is TGCGCCAGCAGTGACTCCCGGACTAGGTACAATGAGCAGTTCTTC.

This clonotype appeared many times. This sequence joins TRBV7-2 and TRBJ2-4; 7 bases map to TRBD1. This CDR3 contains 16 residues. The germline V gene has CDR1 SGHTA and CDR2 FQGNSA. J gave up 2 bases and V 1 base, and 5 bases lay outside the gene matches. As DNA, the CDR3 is TGTGCCAGCAGCTTAGTAGGGGGCGCGACCAAAAACATTCAGTACTTC. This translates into CASSLVGGATKNIQYF.

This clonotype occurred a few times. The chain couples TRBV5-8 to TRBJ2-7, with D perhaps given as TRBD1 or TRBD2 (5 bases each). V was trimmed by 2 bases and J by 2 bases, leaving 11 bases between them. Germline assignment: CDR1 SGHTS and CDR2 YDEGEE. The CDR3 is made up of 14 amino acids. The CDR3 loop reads CASSFRPGPYEQYF. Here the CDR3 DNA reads TGTGCCAGCAGCTTTAGACCGGGACCCTACGAGCAGTACTTC.

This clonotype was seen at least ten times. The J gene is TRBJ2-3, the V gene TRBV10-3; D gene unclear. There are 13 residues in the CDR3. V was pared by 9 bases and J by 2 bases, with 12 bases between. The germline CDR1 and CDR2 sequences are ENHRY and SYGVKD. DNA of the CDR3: TGTGCCATGGCCACAGAATCCACAGATACGCAGTATTTT. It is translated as CAMATESTDTQYF.

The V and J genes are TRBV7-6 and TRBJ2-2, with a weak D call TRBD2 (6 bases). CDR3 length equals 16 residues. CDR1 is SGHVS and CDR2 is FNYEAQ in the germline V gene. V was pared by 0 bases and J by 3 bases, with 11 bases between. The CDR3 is CASSLAALAYTGELFF. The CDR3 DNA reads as TGTGCCAGCAGCTTAGCGGCACTAGCTTACACCGGGGAGCTGTTTTTT.

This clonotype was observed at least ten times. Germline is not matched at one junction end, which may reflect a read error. CDR3 sequence: CASSFTGTGELFF. The CDR3 bases are TGTGCCAGCAGTTTTACGGGAACCGGGGAGCTGTTTTTT. This chain connects TRBV5-1 to TRBJ2-2; tentative D call: TRBD2 (5 bases). From germline, CDR1 is SGHRS and CDR2 YFSETQ. This CDR3 contains 13 residues.

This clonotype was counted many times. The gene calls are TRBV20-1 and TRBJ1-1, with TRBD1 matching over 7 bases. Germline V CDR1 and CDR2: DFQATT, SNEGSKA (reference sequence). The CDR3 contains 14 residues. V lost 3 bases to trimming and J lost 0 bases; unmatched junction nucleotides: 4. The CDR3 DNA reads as TGCAGTGCTAGGGGCAGGGGGGTGAACACTGAAGCTTTCTTT. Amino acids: CSARGRGVNTEAFF.

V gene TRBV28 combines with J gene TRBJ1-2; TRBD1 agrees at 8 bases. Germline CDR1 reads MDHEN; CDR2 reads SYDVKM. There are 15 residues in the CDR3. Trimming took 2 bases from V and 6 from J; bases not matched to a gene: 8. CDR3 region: CASSLPNTGGHGYTF. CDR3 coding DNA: TGTGCCAGCAGTTTACCTAATACAGGGGGTCATGGCTACACCTTC.

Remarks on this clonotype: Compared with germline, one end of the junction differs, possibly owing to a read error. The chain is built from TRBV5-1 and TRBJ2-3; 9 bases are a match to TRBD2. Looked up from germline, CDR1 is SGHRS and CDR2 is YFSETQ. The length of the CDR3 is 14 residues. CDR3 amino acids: CACSIAGVADTQYF. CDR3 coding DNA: TGCGCCTGCAGCATAGCGGGAGTGGCAGATACGCAGTATTTT.

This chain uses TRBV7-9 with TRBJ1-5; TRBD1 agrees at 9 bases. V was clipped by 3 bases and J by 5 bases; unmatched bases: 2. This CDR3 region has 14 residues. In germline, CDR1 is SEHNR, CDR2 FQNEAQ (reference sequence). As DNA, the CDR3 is TGTGCCAGCAGCTTGGACAGGGGCCATCAGCCCCAGCATTTT. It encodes CASSLDRGHQPQHF.

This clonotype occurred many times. CDR3 nucleotide sequence: TGTGCCAGCAGCCCCCTGGGAGCGGGAGCCTACAATGAGCAGTTCTTC. Protein product: CASSPLGAGAYNEQFF. The chain links TRBV7-8 to TRBJ2-1, with 8 bases that match TRBD2. The CDR3 loop spans 16 amino acids. J was trimmed by 2 bases and V by 5 bases; bases with no gene match: 8. Looked up from germline, CDR1 is SGHVS and CDR2 is FQNEAQ.

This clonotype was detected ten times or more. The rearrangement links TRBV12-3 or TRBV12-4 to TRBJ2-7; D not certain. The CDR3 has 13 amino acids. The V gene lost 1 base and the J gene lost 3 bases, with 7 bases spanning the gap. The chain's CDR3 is CASSLGPYYEQYF. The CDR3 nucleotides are TGTGCCAGCAGTTTAGGACCATACTACGAGCAGTACTTC.

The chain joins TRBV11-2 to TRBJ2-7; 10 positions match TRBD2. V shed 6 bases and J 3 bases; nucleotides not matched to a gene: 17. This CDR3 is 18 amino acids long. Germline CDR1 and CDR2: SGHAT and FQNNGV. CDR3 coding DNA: TGTGCCAGCAGTGGGCCCCGAAGGCTAGCGGGAGATCGCTACGAGCAGTACTTC. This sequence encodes CASSGPRRLAGDRYEQYF.

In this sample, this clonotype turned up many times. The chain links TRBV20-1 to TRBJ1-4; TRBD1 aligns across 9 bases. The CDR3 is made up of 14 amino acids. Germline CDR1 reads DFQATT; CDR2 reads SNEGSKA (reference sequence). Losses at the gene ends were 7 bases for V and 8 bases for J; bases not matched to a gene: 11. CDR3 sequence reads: CSGATGTGWEKLFF. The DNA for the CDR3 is TGCAGTGGCGCGACCGGGACAGGGTGGGAAAAACTGTTTTTT.

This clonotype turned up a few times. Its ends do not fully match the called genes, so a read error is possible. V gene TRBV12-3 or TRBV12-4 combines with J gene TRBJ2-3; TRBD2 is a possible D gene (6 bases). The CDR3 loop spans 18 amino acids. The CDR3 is CAISFGSWEETSTDTQYF. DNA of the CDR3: TGTGCCATCAGTTTTGGTTCGTGGGAGGAGACGAGCACAGATACGCAGTATTTT.

The chain's CDR3 is CSASGTGGAGSYNEQFF. The CDR3 nucleotides are TGCAGCGCTTCCGGGACAGGGGGCGCGGGCTCCTACAATGAGCAGTTCTTC. This chain joins TRBV29-1 and TRBJ2-1; 12 bases fit TRBD1. CDR3 length equals 17 residues. Per germline, CDR1 SQVTM and CDR2 ANQGSEA. After removal of 7 bases from V and 0 bases from J, the junction contained 10 bases not matched to a gene.

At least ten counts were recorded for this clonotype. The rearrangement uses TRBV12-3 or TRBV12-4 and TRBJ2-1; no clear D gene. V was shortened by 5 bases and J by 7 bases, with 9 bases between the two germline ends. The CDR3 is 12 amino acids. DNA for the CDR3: TGTGCCAGCAGTGCCCTCCGGAATGAGCAGTTCTTC. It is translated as CASSALRNEQFF.

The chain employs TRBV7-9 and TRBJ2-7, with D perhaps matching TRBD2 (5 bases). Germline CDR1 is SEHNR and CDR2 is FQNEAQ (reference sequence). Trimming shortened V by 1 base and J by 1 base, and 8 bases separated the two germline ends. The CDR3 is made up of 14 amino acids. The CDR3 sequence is CASSLVERSYEQYF. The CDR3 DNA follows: TGTGCCAGCAGCTTAGTGGAGCGGTCCTACGAGCAGTACTTC.

The DNA of the CDR3 is TGCAGCATCCAAGACACCGGCTACGAGCAGTACTTC. This translates into CSIQDTGYEQYF. The chain is built from TRBV29-1 and TRBJ2-7; D remains ambiguous. The CDR3 is 12 residues long. Germline V gene sequence: CDR1 SQVTM, CDR2 ANQGSEA. V lost 8 bases to trimming and J lost 3 bases, with 14 bases between them.

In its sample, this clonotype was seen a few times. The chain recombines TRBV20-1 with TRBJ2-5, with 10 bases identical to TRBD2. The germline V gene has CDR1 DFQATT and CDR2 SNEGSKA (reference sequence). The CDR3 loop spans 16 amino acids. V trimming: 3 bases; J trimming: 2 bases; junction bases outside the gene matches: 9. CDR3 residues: CSASEFWTSGQETQYF. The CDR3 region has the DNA TGCAGTGCTAGCGAATTTTGGACTAGCGGACAAGAGACCCAGTACTTC.

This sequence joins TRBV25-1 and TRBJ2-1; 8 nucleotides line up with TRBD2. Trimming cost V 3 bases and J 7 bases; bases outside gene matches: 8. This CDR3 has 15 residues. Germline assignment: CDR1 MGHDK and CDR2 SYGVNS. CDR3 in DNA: TGTGCCAGCAGTGATTCGACTAGCGCTTGGAATGAGCAGTTCTTC. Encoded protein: CASSDSTSAWNEQFF.